This TCR beta chain came from a study of shared clonotypes between healthy human individuals. Only in-frame clones appear in the TCRdb table, and some are missing; sequencing was by immunoSEQ multiplex PCR. The sample records about 2 million clones, roughly 94% being singletons. V was trimmed by 6 bases and J by 9 bases, leaving 29 bases between them. The germline V gene has CDR1 SEHNR and CDR2 FQNEAQ (reference sequence). CDR3 length: 17 amino acids. The naive CD8 population came from CD45RO-negative cells selected for CCR7, without terminally differentiated effector memory CD45RA+ cells. J is TRBJ1-2 and V is TRBV7-9, with D perhaps matching TRBD1 (6 bases). The TCR originated in a man aged 18 to 30 in good health. Specimen: naive CD8+ T cells sorted from blood. The CDR3 bases are TGTGCCAGCAGGGATGGAAGCCGGGACATAGGGCAATTGAGCTACACCTTC. It specifies CASRDGSRDIGQLSYTF.